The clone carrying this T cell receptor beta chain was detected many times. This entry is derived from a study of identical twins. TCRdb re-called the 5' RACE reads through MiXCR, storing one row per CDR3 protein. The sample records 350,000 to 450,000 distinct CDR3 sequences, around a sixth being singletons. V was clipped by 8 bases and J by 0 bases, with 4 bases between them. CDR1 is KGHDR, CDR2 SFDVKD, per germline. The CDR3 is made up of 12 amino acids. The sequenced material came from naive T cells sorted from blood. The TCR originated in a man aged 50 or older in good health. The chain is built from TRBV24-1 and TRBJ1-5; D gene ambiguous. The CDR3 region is CATKLSNQPQHF. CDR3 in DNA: TGTGCCACCAAACTTAGCAATCAGCCCCAGCATTTT.